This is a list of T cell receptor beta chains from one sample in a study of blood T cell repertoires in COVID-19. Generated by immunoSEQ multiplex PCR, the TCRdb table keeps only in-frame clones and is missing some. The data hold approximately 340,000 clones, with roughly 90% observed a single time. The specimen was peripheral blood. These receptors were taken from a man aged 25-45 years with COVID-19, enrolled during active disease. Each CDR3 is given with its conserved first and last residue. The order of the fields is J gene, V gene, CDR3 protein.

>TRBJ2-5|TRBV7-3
CASSLMGQDKETQYF
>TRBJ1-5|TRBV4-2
CASSPDRGNQPQHF
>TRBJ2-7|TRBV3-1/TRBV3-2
CASSQIGVTEQYF
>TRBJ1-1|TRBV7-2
CASSPDRAGNTEAFF
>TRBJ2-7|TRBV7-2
CASRPGTATYEQYF
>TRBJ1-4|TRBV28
CASSLDVEGTENEKLFF
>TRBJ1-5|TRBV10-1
CASKRQGSNQPQHF
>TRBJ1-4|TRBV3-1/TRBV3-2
CASSRGQGKNEKLFF
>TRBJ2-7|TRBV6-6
CASSYSRGITYEQYF
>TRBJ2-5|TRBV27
CASSPRQGETQYF
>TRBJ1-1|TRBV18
CASSTTENTEAFF
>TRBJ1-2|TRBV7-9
CASSNSREDRGSYGYTF
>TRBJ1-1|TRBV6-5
CASSYSRRVMNTEAFF
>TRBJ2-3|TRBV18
CATNPQGTDTQYF
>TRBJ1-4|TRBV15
CATSRDRGRAGEKLFF
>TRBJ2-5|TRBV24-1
CATSPGQGGQETQYF
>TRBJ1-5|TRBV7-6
CASSFSGTGYAPKAGQPQHF
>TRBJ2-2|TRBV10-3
CAIKTGITGELFF
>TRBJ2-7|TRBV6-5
CASSYSRGGSTYEQYF
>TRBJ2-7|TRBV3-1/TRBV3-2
CASSQQGLSYEQYF
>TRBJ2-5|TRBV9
CASSARAGQETQYF
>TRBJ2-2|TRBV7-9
CASSLGPGDTGELFF
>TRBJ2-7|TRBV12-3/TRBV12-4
CASSFADRYEQYF
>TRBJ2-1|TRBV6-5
CASNGQGAVWNEQFF
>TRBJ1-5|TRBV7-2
CASSPRTGGQPQHF
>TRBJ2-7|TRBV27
CASSRRGQAYEQYF
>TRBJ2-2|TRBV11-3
CASSLGLAAANTGELFF
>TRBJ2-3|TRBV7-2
CASSLASGGPDTQYF
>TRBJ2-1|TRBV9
CASTLSGTGVYNEQFF
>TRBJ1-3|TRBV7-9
CASSLPREGNTIYF
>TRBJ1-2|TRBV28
CASSLPQNYGYTF
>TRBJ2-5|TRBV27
CASRTAGEETQYF
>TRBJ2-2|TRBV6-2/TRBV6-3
CASSYEQGSFSNTGELFF
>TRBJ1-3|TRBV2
CASSEIGGELGNTIYF
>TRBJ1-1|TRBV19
CASLPGGTYMNTEAFF
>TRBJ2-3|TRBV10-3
CAARQGGTDTQYF
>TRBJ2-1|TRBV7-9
CASIRPGLEVGEQFF
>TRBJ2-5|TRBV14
CASSQEDRMYQETQYF
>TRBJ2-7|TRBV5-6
CASSLIGQGEQYF
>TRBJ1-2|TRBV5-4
CASSWTGIGYTF
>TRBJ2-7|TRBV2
CASSVWQGSYEQYF
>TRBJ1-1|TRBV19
CASRGQSNTEAFF
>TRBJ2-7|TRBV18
CASSPQDGSSYEQYF
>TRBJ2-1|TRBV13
CASSTGTSGGVNEQFF
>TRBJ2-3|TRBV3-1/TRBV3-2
CASSLSGGSDTQYF